This TCR beta chain is from a study of regulatory T cells in long-lasting Graves disease. The wider study: Newly diagnosed Graves' patients had taken antithyroid drugs under 3 months.

The time point was: newly diagnosed GD, antithyroid drugs for less than 3 months. Preparation of the TCR library used RNA extracted from PBMCs. This clonotype was observed a handful of times. Combining iRepertoire HTBI primers with Arm-PCR of CDR3 regions, the authors built TCR beta libraries. Each CDR3 protein is one row after TCRdb ran MiXCR on the multiplex PCR reads. The data contain 400,000 to 550,000 distinct CDR3 sequences, roughly 15% of them singletons. Trimming stripped 4 bases from V and 2 bases from J, with 16 bases between. The CDR3 has 16 amino acids. Germline V gene sequence: CDR1 SGHRS, CDR2 YFSETQ. The same data also went into a second study, on T cells in Graves' hyperthyroidism and ophthalmopathy. In that study: The study excluded patients with uncontrolled infection, other autoimmune disease, pregnancy or lactation. Clinicians diagnosed patients from clinical symptoms, serum thyroxine and TRAb, thyroid ultrasound and orbital computed tomography. The TCR CDR3 first-round RT-PCR relied on the HTBI primer set.

The chain employs TRBV5-1 and TRBJ1-3, with D possibly being TRBD1 (6 bases). The sample consisted of peripheral blood mononuclear cells (PBMCs), taken at new diagnosis, from a patient treated with antithyroid drugs. The sequence came from a woman between 18 and 30 years old with Graves disease. The CDR3 DNA sequence: TGCGCCAGCAGCAGCACAGGGCTCTCTACTGGAAACACCATATATTTT. This gives the protein CASSSTGLSTGNTIYF.